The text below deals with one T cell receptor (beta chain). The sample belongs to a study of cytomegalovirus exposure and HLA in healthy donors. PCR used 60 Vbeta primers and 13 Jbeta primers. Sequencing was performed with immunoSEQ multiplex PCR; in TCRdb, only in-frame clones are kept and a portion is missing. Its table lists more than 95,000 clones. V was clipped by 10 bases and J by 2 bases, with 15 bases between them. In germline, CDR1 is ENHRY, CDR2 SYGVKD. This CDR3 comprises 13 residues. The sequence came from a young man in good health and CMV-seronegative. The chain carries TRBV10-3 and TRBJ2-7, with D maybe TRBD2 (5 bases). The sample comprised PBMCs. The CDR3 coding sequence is TGTGCCACGACGGACGGGATCACCTACGAGCAGTACTTC. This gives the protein CATTDGITYEQYF.